Following are 22 T cell receptor beta chains from one sample sequenced in a study of shared clonotypes between healthy human individuals. Repertoires were generated with immunoSEQ multiplex PCR, while TCRdb's copy carries only in-frame clones and drops some. This table holds roughly 1 million clones, about three quarters found once. The sample consisted of memory CD4+ T cells sorted from blood. Subset here: CD45RA-negative fraction. Receptors were obtained from a man aged 18 to 29 in good health.

The V gene is TRBV5-1, the J gene TRBJ2-2; the D gene is possibly TRBD1 (6 bases). Trimming removed 4 bases from V and 2 bases from J, with 12 bases in between. This CDR3 contains 15 residues. The germline gives CDR1 SGHRS, CDR2 YFSETQ. In nucleotides, the CDR3 is TGCGCCAGCAGCCCGACGGGACACAACACCGGGGAGCTGTTTTTT. Translating it yields CASSPTGHNTGELFF. The complete variable domain, with remaining parts taken from reference TRBV5-1 and TRBJ2-2, reads KAGVTQTPRYLIKTRGQQVTLSCSPISGHRSVSWYQQTPGQGLQFLFEYFSETQRNKGNFPGRFSGRQFSNSRSEMNVSTLELGDSALYLCASSPTGHNTGELFFGEGSRLTVL.

The rearrangement joins TRBV2 to TRBJ1-5; 9 bases line up with TRBD1. In germline, CDR1 is SNHLY, CDR2 FYNNEI. This CDR3 contains 18 residues. The J segment lost 0 bases and the V segment lost 2 bases, leaving 8 bases of the junction unmatched. CDR3 sequence (DNA): TGTGCCAGCAGTGAATTGGGACAGGGAGGAGATAGCAATCAGCCCCAGCATTTT. It translates to CASSELGQGGDSNQPQHF.

The V gene is TRBV6-5, the J gene TRBJ2-7; the D gene is possibly TRBD2 (6 bases). V dropped 2 bases and J dropped 6 bases, with 11 bases sitting between them. The germline V gene has CDR1 MNHEY and CDR2 SVGAGI. The CDR3 is 13 residues long. CDR3 in amino acids: CASSYLVGGEQYF. The CDR3 nucleotides are TGTGCCAGCAGTTACCTCGTGGGGGGCGAGCAGTACTTC.

The rearrangement joins TRBV5-4 to TRBJ1-4; no definite D call. This CDR3 is built from 14 residues. The germline V gene has CDR1 SGHNT and CDR2 YYREEE (reference sequence). Trimming shortened V by 1 base and J by 5 bases, and 9 bases separated the two germline ends. As DNA, the CDR3 is TGTGCCAGCAGCTTGTCTGGGAGCAATGAAAAACTGTTTTTT. Protein product: CASSLSGSNEKLFF.

The rearrangement uses TRBV18 and TRBJ1-5; 7 bases are a match to TRBD1. Germline V CDR1 and CDR2: KGHSH, LQKENI. The length of the CDR3 is 16 residues. With 6 bases clipped from V and 0 bases from J, the junction kept 8 bases outside the gene matches. The CDR3 is CASSPGTADSNQPQHF. Written as DNA, the CDR3 is TGTGCCAGCTCCCCCGGGACAGCCGATAGCAATCAGCCCCAGCATTTT.

V and J are TRBV11-2 and TRBJ2-2, with a possible D match to TRBD1 (6 bases). The V and J ends lost 2 bases and 1 base respectively, with 11 bases between them. Per germline, CDR1 SGHAT and CDR2 FQNNGV. The CDR3 runs to 16 residues. The CDR3 DNA reads as TGTGCCAGCAGCTTATCCCAGGGGCGGAACACCGGGGAGCTGTTTTTT. It codes for CASSLSQGRNTGELFF.

The rearrangement joins TRBV7-2 to TRBJ2-7; D may correspond to TRBD1 or TRBD2 (6 bases each). The CDR3 runs to 15 residues. Per germline, CDR1 SGHTA and CDR2 FQGNSA. With 1 base removed from V and 6 bases from J, the gap between germline ends came to 16 bases. The CDR3 coding sequence is TGTGCCAGCAGCTTAGACGGCAGCGGAGGGGGCGAGCAGTACTTC. Its translation is CASSLDGSGGGEQYF. Using reference TRBV7-2 and TRBJ2-7 for the parts outside the CDR3, the full variable domain is GAGVSQSPSNKVTEKGKDVELRCDPISGHTALYWYRQSLGQGLEFLIYFQGNSAPDKSGLPSDRFSAERTGGSVSTLTIQRTQQEDSAVYLCASSLDGSGGGEQYFGPGTRLTVT.

This sequence joins TRBV9 and TRBJ2-6, with D uncertain. The V gene lost 6 bases and the J gene lost 1 base, with 11 bases spanning the gap. CDR1 is SGDLS, CDR2 YYNGEE, per germline. The CDR3 sequence is 15 residues long. CDR3 nucleotides: TGTGCCAGCACCCCGGGTACTTCTGGGGCCAACGTCCTGACTTTC. Protein: CASTPGTSGANVLTF. Variable domain in full (rest from reference TRBV9 and TRBJ2-6): DSGVTQTPKHLITATGQRVTLRCSPRSGDLSVYWYQQSLDQGLQFLIQYYNGEERAKGNILERFSAQQFPDLHSELNLSSLELGDSALYFCASTPGTSGANVLTFGAGSRLTVL.

As to this clone: Other DNA sequences within the sample encode an identical CDR3. The J gene is TRBJ2-2, the V gene TRBV5-1, with 8 bases lining up with TRBD1. J lost 5 bases, V lost 0 bases, and 3 bases had no gene match. The CDR3 totals 15 residues. Germline V gives CDR1 SGHRS, CDR2 YFSETQ. The DNA for the CDR3 is TGCGCCAGCAGCTTGGCTGGACAGGGAACCGGGGAGCTGTTTTTT. Translation: CASSLAGQGTGELFF.

Only a few counts were recorded for this clone. The rearrangement links TRBV5-6 to TRBJ1-6; D gene uncertain. CDR1 is SGHDT and CDR2 is YYEEEE in the germline V gene. V was shortened by 0 bases and J by 7 bases, with 5 bases between the two germline ends. CDR3 length equals 13 residues. The CDR3: CASSLGPNSPLHF. Written as DNA, the CDR3 is TGTGCCAGCAGCTTGGGGCCCAATTCACCCCTCCACTTT. Looking up the rest from reference TRBV5-6 and TRBJ1-6 gives the full variable domain: DAGVTQSPTHLIKTRGQQVTLRCSPKSGHDTVSWYQQALGQGPQFIFQYYEEEERQRGNFPDRFSGHQFPNYSSELNVNALLLGDSALYLCASSLGPNSPLHFGNGTRLTVT.

The chain links TRBV9 to TRBJ1-2, with 9 bases aligning to TRBD1. The V and J ends lost 4 bases and 2 bases, in that order; junction bases with no gene match: 6. CDR3 length: 15 amino acids. The germline V gene encodes CDR1 SGDLS and CDR2 YYNGEE. The CDR3 region has the DNA TGTGCCAGCAGCTCCCGGGACAGGGAGAACTATGGCTACACCTTC. Its translation: CASSSRDRENYGYTF.

This sequence joins TRBV18 and TRBJ2-3, with 7 bases lining up with TRBD1. J lost 3 bases, V lost 3 bases, and 9 bases had no gene match. The CDR3 length is 16 residues. In germline, CDR1 is KGHSH, CDR2 LQKENI. The CDR3 coding sequence is TGTGCCAGCTCACCCGACGCGAGGACAGGAACAGATACGCAGTATTTT. Protein sequence: CASSPDARTGTDTQYF.

The CDR3 loop is CASRLPGTPLFF. The CDR3 region has the DNA TGTGCCAGCAGACTTCCCGGGACCCCACTGTTTTTT. The rearrangement joins TRBV16 to TRBJ1-4; TRBD1 might be the D (5 bases). Germline CDR1 is KGHSY and CDR2 is FQNENV. Trimming left V 6 bases short and J 13 bases short, with 15 bases between. This CDR3 spans 12 amino acids.

V and J are TRBV5-1 and TRBJ2-7; 8 nucleotides line up with TRBD2. With V trimmed by 0 bases and J by 1 base, 6 bases remained unmatched. The length of the CDR3 is 16 residues. CDR1 SGHRS and CDR2 YFSETQ come from the germline V gene. Here the CDR3 reads CASSLALTGGSYEQYF. The DNA of the CDR3 is TGCGCCAGCAGCTTGGCCCTGACGGGGGGGTCCTACGAGCAGTACTTC.

The chain is built from TRBV5-5 and TRBJ2-5, with 9 positions matching TRBD2. Germline V lookup: CDR1 SGHKS, CDR2 YYEKEE (reference sequence). The V and J ends lost 0 bases and 5 bases, in that order; junction bases with no gene match: 8. The CDR3 is 16 amino acids. In DNA form, the CDR3 reads TGTGCCAGCAGCTTGGAAAGTGCTAGCGGGGAGGAGACCCAGTACTTC. Its protein is CASSLESASGEETQYF.

The CDR3 nucleotides are TGTGCCAGCAGTGAATCACCAGGTCAAAAGAACACTGAAGCTTTCTTT. It translates to CASSESPGQKNTEAFF. The V and J genes are TRBV2 and TRBJ1-1; D not certain. This CDR3 contains 16 residues. Trimming pared 2 bases from V and 1 base from J, leaving 14 bases between. Germline CDR1 is SNHLY and CDR2 is FYNNEI.

This clone showed up just a few times. The chain links TRBV29-1 to TRBJ1-2, with 11 bases lining up with TRBD1. Unmatched junction bases numbered 4, after V lost 5 bases and J lost 2 bases. Germline CDR1 reads SQVTM; CDR2 reads ANQGSEA. CDR3 length: 14 amino acids. CDR3 region: CSVQRDRGNYGYTF. The DNA for the CDR3 is TGCAGCGTTCAAAGGGACAGGGGGAACTATGGCTACACCTTC.

V and J are TRBV6-1 and TRBJ2-1; 8 bases fit TRBD2. The germline gives CDR1 MNHNS, CDR2 SASEGT. This CDR3 region has 16 residues. V shed 0 bases, J shed 15 bases, and the junction held 16 bases outside the gene matches. CDR3 region: CASSEARGASAGRLFF. The CDR3 DNA sequence: TGTGCCAGCAGTGAAGCGCGGGGGGCTTCGGCCGGAAGATTGTTCTTC.

This clone was observed a few times. The chain couples TRBV6-1 to TRBJ2-3; TRBD2 is a possible D gene (6 bases). The germline CDR1 and CDR2 sequences are MNHNS and SASEGT. Trimming took off 5 bases at V and 11 bases at J, with 14 bases between the two ends. The CDR3 contains 12 residues. The CDR3 region is CASSRESLEQYF. DNA for the CDR3: TGTGCCAGCAGTCGGGAGTCTCTTGAGCAGTATTTT.

This chain connects TRBV5-6 to TRBJ1-5; D perhaps matches TRBD1 (6 bases). The V end was cut by 2 bases, the J end by 2 bases, with 14 bases between. Per germline, CDR1 SGHDT and CDR2 YYEEEE. The CDR3 covers 16 residues. The CDR3 reads CASSFGTPLGNQPQHF. The CDR3 nucleotides read TGTGCCAGCAGCTTCGGGACACCCTTGGGCAATCAGCCCCAGCATTTT. The full variable domain, completed using reference TRBV5-6 and TRBJ1-5, is DAGVTQSPTHLIKTRGQQVTLRCSPKSGHDTVSWYQQALGQGPQFIFQYYEEEERQRGNFPDRFSGHQFPNYSSELNVNALLLGDSALYLCASSFGTPLGNQPQHFGDGTRLSIL.

The chain employs TRBV13 and TRBJ2-3, with D uncertain. Per germline, CDR1 PRHDT and CDR2 FYEKMQ (reference sequence). V lost 6 bases, J lost 3 bases, and 10 bases lay in between. The CDR3 covers 13 residues. In DNA, the CDR3 is TGTGCCAGCAGACGACTGGGGACAGATACGCAGTATTTT. This sequence encodes CASRRLGTDTQYF.

The chain employs TRBV6-5 and TRBJ1-1, with TRBD1 identical over 8 bases. CDR1 MNHEY and CDR2 SVGAGI come from the germline V gene. CDR3 length: 13 amino acids. The V gene end was trimmed by 4 bases and the J gene end by 6 bases; junction bases not matched to a gene: 4. The CDR3 protein is CASSFGQGAEAFF. In DNA form, the CDR3 reads TGTGCCAGCAGTTTTGGACAGGGCGCTGAAGCTTTCTTT.